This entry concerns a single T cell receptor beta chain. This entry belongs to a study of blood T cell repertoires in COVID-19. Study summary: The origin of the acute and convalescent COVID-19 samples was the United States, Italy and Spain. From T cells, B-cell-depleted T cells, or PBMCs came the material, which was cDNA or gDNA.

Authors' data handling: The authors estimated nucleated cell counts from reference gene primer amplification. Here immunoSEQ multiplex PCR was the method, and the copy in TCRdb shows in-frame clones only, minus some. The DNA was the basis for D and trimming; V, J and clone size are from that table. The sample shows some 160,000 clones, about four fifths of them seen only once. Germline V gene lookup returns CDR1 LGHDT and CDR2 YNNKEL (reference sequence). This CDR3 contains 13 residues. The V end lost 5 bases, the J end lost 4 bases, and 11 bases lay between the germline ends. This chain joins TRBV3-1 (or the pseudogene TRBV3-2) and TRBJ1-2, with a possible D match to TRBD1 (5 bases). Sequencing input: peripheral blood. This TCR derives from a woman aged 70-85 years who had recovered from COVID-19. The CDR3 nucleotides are TGTGCCAGCAGCGACAGACAACTCTATGGCTACACCTTC. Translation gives CASSDRQLYGYTF.